This entry concerns a single TCR beta chain. Its antigen remains unidentified. The germline gives CDR1 LNHDA, CDR2 SQIVND (reference sequence). Trimming removed 0 bases at V and 0 bases at J, with 14 bases between. There are 17 residues in the CDR3. The data were obtained in a study of CD8 T cell repertoires and HIV-1 epitope variants. Study overall: T cells were stimulated with Twenty-five Gag and Nef peptides separately. Control wells had CMV/EBV/flu peptides, negative Ebola AY9, or no peptide. Study observations and caveats: Eight or nine antigen-specific TCR beta clonotypes were found; five or six seemed cross-reactive to variants.

TCRdb's copy holds only in-frame clones and misses some; the assay was immunoSEQ multiplex PCR. The repertoire has roughly 5,800 clones, around two thirds of them found once; the top ten carry about two fifths. The sequence came from a male donor with HIV. Sequenced input: cultured CD8+ T cells derived from PBMCs. The rearrangement uses TRBV19 and TRBJ1-1; weak D call: TRBD1 (6 bases). The CDR3 here is CASSIDVTGTMNTEAFF. The CDR3, as DNA: TGTGCCAGTAGTATAGACGTTACCGGGACAATGAACACTGAAGCTTTCTTT.